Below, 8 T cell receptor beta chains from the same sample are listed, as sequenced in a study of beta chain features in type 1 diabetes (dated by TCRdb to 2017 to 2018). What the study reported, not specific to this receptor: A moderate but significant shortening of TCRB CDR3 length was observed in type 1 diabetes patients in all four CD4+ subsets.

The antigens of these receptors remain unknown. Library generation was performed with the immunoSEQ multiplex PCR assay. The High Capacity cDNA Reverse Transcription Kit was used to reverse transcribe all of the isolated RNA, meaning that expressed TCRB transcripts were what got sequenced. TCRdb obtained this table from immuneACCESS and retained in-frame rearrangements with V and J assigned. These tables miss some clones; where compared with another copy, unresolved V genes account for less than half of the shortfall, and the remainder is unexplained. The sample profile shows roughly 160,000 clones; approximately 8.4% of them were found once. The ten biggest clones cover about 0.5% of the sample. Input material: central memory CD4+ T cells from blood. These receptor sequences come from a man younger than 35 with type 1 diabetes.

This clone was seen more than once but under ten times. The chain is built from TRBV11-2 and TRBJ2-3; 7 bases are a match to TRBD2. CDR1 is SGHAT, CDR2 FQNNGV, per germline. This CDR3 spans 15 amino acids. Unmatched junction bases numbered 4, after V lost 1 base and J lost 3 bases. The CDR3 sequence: CASSLGYSGTDTQYF. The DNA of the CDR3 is TGTGCCAGCAGCTTAGGGTATAGCGGGACAGATACGCAGTATTTT.

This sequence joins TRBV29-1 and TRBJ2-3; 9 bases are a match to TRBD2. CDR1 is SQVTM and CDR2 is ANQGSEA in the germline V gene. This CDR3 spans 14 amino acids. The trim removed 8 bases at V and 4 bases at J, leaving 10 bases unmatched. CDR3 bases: TGCAGCCTCAACGTAGCGGGAGTATCAGATACGCAGTATTTT. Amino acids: CSLNVAGVSDTQYF.

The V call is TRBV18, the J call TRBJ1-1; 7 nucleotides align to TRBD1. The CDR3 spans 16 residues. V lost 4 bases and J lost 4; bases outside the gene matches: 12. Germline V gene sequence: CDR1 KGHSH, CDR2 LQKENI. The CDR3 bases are TGTGCCAGCTCACAATCCAGCAGGGGGTTCGGCACTGAAGCTTTCTTT. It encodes CASSQSSRGFGTEAFF.

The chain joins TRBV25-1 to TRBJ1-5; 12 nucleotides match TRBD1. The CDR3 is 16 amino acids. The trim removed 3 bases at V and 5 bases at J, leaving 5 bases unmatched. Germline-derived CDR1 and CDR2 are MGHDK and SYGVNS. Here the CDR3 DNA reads TGTGCCAGCAGTGACAGGGACAGGGGGCTAGATCAGCCCCAGCATTTT. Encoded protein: CASSDRDRGLDQPQHF.

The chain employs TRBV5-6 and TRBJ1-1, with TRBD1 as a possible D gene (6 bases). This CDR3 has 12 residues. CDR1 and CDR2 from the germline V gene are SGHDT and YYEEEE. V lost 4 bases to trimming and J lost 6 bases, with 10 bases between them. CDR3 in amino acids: CASSGQSSEAFF. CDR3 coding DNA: TGTGCCAGCAGCGGACAGTCGTCTGAAGCTTTCTTT.

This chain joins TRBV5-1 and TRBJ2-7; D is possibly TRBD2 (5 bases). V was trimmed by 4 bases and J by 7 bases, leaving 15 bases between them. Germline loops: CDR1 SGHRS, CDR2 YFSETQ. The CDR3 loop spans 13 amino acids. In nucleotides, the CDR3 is TGCGCCAGCAGCGGAATGACTATGGGGGAGCAGTACTTC. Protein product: CASSGMTMGEQYF.

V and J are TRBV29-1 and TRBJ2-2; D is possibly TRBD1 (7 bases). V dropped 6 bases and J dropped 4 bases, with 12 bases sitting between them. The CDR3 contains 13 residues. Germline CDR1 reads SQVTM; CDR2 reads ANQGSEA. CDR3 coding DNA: TGCAGCGTCCGACAGGGAGGCACCGGGGAGCTGTTTTTT. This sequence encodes CSVRQGGTGELFF.

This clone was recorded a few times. CDR3 protein: CASRPQGITGELFF. CDR3 coding DNA: TGTGCCAGCAGACCGCAGGGAATCACCGGGGAGCTGTTTTTT. The V and J genes are TRBV27 and TRBJ2-2, with D tentatively TRBD1 (5 bases). The V gene's germline CDR1 is MNHEY and CDR2 SMNVEV (reference sequence). Between the trimmed V and J ends, which lost 6 bases and 4 bases, there was a span of 12 bases. The CDR3 contains 14 residues.